This T cell receptor beta chain comes out of a study of beta chain features in type 1 diabetes. Study details: Age and gender were similar between patients and healthy donors, as were cell yields. Notes on the study in general: Researchers report that Type 1 diabetes patients had moderately but significantly shorter TCRB CDR3s across all four CD4+ subsets.

As to this clone: Its cognate antigen is unknown.

Every isolated RNA sample was fully reverse transcribed, so sequencing captured expressed TCRB transcripts. The table came from immunoSEQ multiplex PCR; TCRdb's copy has only in-frame clones and leaves some out. The sample includes nearly 700,000 clones, 13% seen only once; the top ten take 0.02% to 0.025%. The CDR3 has 14 residues. Germline lookup yields CDR1 ENHRY and CDR2 SYGVKD. V was clipped by 2 bases and J by 4 bases, with 8 bases between them. The chain links TRBV10-3 to TRBJ2-2; no clear D gene. The sample was naive CD4+ T cells from blood. The sequence came from a man aged 18-30 years with type 1 diabetes. The CDR3 is CAISEDNGTGELFF. CDR3 in DNA: TGTGCCATCAGTGAGGACAATGGCACCGGGGAGCTGTTTTTT.